What follows are 11 T cell receptor beta chains derived from one specimen sequenced in a study of response to subunit inactivated influenza vaccine. Each CDR3 protein is one row after TCRdb ran MiXCR on the RT-PCR reads. The table lists roughly 760,000 distinct CDR3 sequences, approximately 21% of them singletons. Sequencing used PBMCs from blood, obtained 4 to 6 days after vaccination. These receptors all come from a man between 50 and 59 years old who received an inactivated influenza vaccine.

This rearrangement joins TRBV20-1 to TRBJ2-3, with 10 bases that match TRBD2. The CDR3 length is 15 residues. Losses at the gene ends were 6 bases for V and 6 bases for J; bases not matched to a gene: 12. Per germline, CDR1 DFQATT and CDR2 SNEGSKA (reference sequence). In DNA form, the CDR3 reads TGCAGTGCAAAGGAGCTAGCGGGGGCCCTGGATACGCAGTATTTT. Amino acid sequence: CSAKELAGALDTQYF.

The chain carries TRBV20-1 and TRBJ2-4; no clear D gene. Germline V gene sequence: CDR1 DFQATT, CDR2 SNEGSKA (reference sequence). The CDR3 is 12 amino acids. Trimming pared 6 bases from V and 7 bases from J, leaving 13 bases between. CDR3 region: CSASGVGNIQYF. CDR3 nucleotide sequence: TGCAGTGCCTCTGGGGTGGGGAACATTCAGTACTTC.

DNA of the CDR3: TGTGCCAGCAGTTTCTCGGCAGGGGTGGGAGAGACCCAGTACTTC. Translated, it gives CASSFSAGVGETQYF. This chain links TRBV28 with TRBJ2-5; the D gene is possibly TRBD1 (6 bases). This CDR3 is 15 amino acids long. Germline-derived CDR1 and CDR2 are MDHEN and SYDVKM. Between the trimmed V and J ends, which lost 3 bases and 4 bases, there was a span of 15 bases. Combining the CDR3 with reference TRBV28 and TRBJ2-5 gives the whole variable domain DVKVTQSSRYLVKRTGEKVFLECVQDMDHENMFWYRQDPGLGLRLIYFSYDVKMKEKGDIPEGYSVSREKKERFSLILESASTNQTSMYLCASSFSAGVGETQYFGPGTRLLVL.

This clonotype was observed at least ten times. The V gene is TRBV7-2, the J gene TRBJ2-7; no clear D. The V and J ends lost 4 bases and 3 bases respectively, with 7 bases between them. The V gene's germline CDR1 is SGHTA and CDR2 FQGNSA. The CDR3 totals 12 residues. The DNA for the CDR3 is TGTGCCAGCAGCTCTGACCTCTACGAGCAGTACTTC. As protein: CASSSDLYEQYF.

The CDR3 DNA reads TGTGCCAGCAGCTGGACCCCGAGTGGTTCGGAGACCCAGTACTTC. Its protein product is CASSWTPSGSETQYF. The V gene is TRBV5-5, the J gene TRBJ2-5, with D unresolved. Germline V lookup: CDR1 SGHKS, CDR2 YYEKEE (reference sequence). The CDR3 has 15 amino acids. V was pared by 3 bases and J by 5 bases, with 17 bases between.

There are a few counts of this clonotype. The V call is TRBV11-2, the J call TRBJ1-1, with 8 nucleotides matching TRBD1. Trimming cost V 1 base and J 1 base; bases outside gene matches: 2. Germline lookup yields CDR1 SGHAT and CDR2 FQNNGV. The CDR3 is made up of 15 amino acids. As DNA, the CDR3 is TGTGCCAGCAGCTTAGCCGGGACAGGGAACACTGAAGCTTTCTTT. Translation gives CASSLAGTGNTEAFF.

This clonotype was counted only a few times. The rearrangement links TRBV12-3 or TRBV12-4 to TRBJ1-2; a possible D gene is TRBD1 (6 bases). The V gene lost 5 bases and the J gene lost 3 bases, with 10 bases spanning the gap. The CDR3 extends over 13 amino acids. CDR3 nucleotide sequence: TGTGCCAGCAGTCGACAGGTGGACTATGGCTACACCTTC. Translation gives CASSRQVDYGYTF.

There are a few counts of this clonotype. The chain is built from TRBV6-1 and TRBJ1-6, with D hard to call. The CDR3 has 13 residues. Deletions cut 6 bases from V and 10 bases from J, with 13 bases between. Per germline, CDR1 MNHNS and CDR2 SASEGT. As DNA, the CDR3 is TGTGCCAGCAGCACTAGACTCTTCTCACCCCTCCACTTT. This sequence encodes CASSTRLFSPLHF.

A few counts support this clonotype. V gene TRBV20-1 combines with J gene TRBJ2-1; TRBD2 aligns across 7 bases. The V and J ends lost 0 bases and 0 bases, in that order; junction bases with no gene match: 8. The CDR3 loop spans 17 amino acids. Germline CDR1 reads DFQATT; CDR2 reads SNEGSKA (reference sequence). CDR3 sequence (DNA): TGCAGTGCTAGAGATTCAGGCGGCGGGAGCTCCTACAATGAGCAGTTCTTC. Encoded protein: CSARDSGGGSSYNEQFF.

The chain has TRBV20-1 and TRBJ2-7, with 10 positions matching TRBD2. CDR1 is DFQATT, CDR2 SNEGSKA, per germline (reference sequence). The J segment lost 2 bases and the V segment lost 5 bases, leaving 3 bases of the junction unmatched. This CDR3 region has 13 residues. Here the CDR3 reads CSAPSGSTYEQYF. DNA for the CDR3: TGCAGTGCTCCTAGCGGGAGCACCTACGAGCAGTACTTC.

The CDR3 DNA reads TGTGCCACCAAGGGGACAGGGGGCATGGTAGATACGCAGTATTTT. Protein sequence: CATKGTGGMVDTQYF. The chain combines TRBV15 with TRBJ2-3; 12 bases map to TRBD1. The CDR3 has 15 amino acids. Trimming cost V 7 bases and J 5 bases; bases outside gene matches: 7. Germline values: CDR1 LNHNV, CDR2 YYDKDF (reference sequence).